Listed below are T cell receptor beta chains from one sample, sequenced in a study of T cells in Graves' hyperthyroidism and ophthalmopathy. Using its own MiXCR run on the multiplex PCR reads, TCRdb lists one record per CDR3 protein. The sample consists of fewer than 300,000 distinct CDR3 sequences, less than 30% of them appearing once. Sequenced material: blood. The receptors derive from a man in his forties with Graves' hyperthyroidism that later progressed to Graves' ophthalmopathy. The CDR3 runs from the conserved cysteine through the conserved F or W. A D gene is named only where the DNA matches it firmly. Expanded clones are given a class, and other clones once, few, many or no size at all.

v_gene	d_gene	j_gene	abundance	CDR3aa	CDR3nt
TRBV10-3	TRBD1	TRBJ1-5	many	CAISESRTGVNQPQHF	TGTGCCATCAGTGAGTCGAGGACAGGAGTGAATCAGCCCCAGCATTTT
TRBV13	.	TRBJ1-1	.	CASSNFDGEAFF	TGTGCCAGCAGCAACTTTGACGGTGAAGCTTTCTTT
TRBV29-1	TRBD1	TRBJ1-3	many	CSVKRGTGGNTIYF	TGCAGCGTAAAACGCGGGACAGGAGGAAACACCATATATTTT
TRBV27	.	TRBJ2-7	many	CASALLSRSEQYF	TGTGCCAGCGCCTTATTATCCCGCTCCGAGCAGTACTTC
TRBV6-4	.	TRBJ1-3	.	CACQTATDGNTIYF	TGTGCCTGCCAGACAGCGACAGATGGAAACACCATATATTTT
TRBV29-1	.	TRBJ1-1	many	CSVSPQGPNTEAFF	TGCAGCGTCAGCCCTCAGGGCCCGAACACTGAAGCTTTCTTT
TRBV4-1	.	TRBJ1-2	many	CASSQQARYGYTF	TGCGCCAGCAGCCAACAGGCCCGCTATGGCTACACCTTC
TRBV9	TRBD1	TRBJ2-7	many	CASSVGPGQGSSYEQYF	TGTGCCAGCAGCGTAGGTCCTGGACAGGGTAGCTCCTACGAGCAGTACTTC
TRBV11-2	.	TRBJ1-1	many	CASSLAGVTEAFF	TGTGCCAGCAGCTTAGCGGGGGTTACTGAAGCTTTCTTT
TRBV5-1	.	TRBJ2-4	many	CASSLAIGTPSQYF	TGCGCCAGCAGCTTGGCCATCGGGACCCCCTCTCAGTACTTC
TRBV10-3	.	TRBJ1-2	many	CAISDHSGSNYGYTF	TGTGCCATCAGTGACCATTCGGGCAGTAACTATGGCTACACCTTC
TRBV18	.	TRBJ1-1	many	CASSPQGMNTEAFF	TGTGCCAGCTCACCTCAGGGGATGAACACTGAAGCTTTCTTT
TRBV27	.	TRBJ2-7	many	CASSLVFWMNKTYEQYF	TGTGCCAGCAGTTTAGTATTTTGGATGAACAAGACTTACGAGCAGTACTTC
TRBV20-1	TRBD2	TRBJ2-7	many	CSARDRLASPYEQYF	TGCAGTGCTAGAGATCGACTAGCTTCCCCCTACGAGCAGTACTTC
TRBV4-1	.	TRBJ1-1	.	CASSPNGDYTEAFF	TGCGCCAGCAGCCCAAATGGGGACTACACTGAAGCTTTCTTT
TRBV11-2	TRBD2	TRBJ2-5	.	CASSPVQGGRSRETQYF	TGTGCCAGCAGCCCGGTTCAGGGCGGGAGAAGTCGGGAGACCCAGTACTTC
TRBV9	TRBD1	TRBJ2-5	many	CASSFRDSQETQYF	TGTGCCAGCAGCTTCCGGGACAGTCAAGAGACCCAGTACTTC
TRBV28	TRBD2	TRBJ2-7	.	CASSSGGLGPPNEQYF	TGTGCCAGCAGTTCGGGTGGACTAGGGCCCCCCAACGAGCAGTACTTC
TRBV20-1	.	TRBJ1-5	many	CSAKDQMISNQPQHF	TGCAGTGCTAAAGACCAGATGATTAGCAATCAGCCCCAGCATTTT
TRBV27	.	TRBJ2-4	many	CASTPDIPLAKNIQYF	TGTGCCAGCACCCCGGACATCCCACTAGCCAAAAACATTCAGTACTTC
TRBV30	.	TRBJ1-1	many	CAWTHGASWAEAFF	TGTGCCTGGACGCATGGGGCCTCTTGGGCTGAAGCTTTCTTT
TRBV6-2/TRBV6-3	TRBD2	TRBJ2-7	.	CASSYSIGLVSTYEQYF	TGTGCCAGCAGTTACTCGATTGGACTAGTCTCCACCTACGAGCAGTACTTC
TRBV6-2/TRBV6-3	.	TRBJ2-7	.	CASRPTYRDEQYF	TGTGCCAGCAGACCAACCTACAGGGACGAGCAGTACTTC
TRBV5-1	TRBD2	TRBJ2-5	many	CASSLGTSGRKETQYF	TGCGCCAGCAGCTTGGGAACTAGCGGGAGAAAAGAGACCCAGTACTTC
TRBV2	.	TRBJ1-1	.	CTSSVGTRIEAFF	TGTACCAGCAGTGTCGGGACAAGGATTGAAGCTTTCTTT
TRBV18	.	TRBJ1-1	many	CASSPPSLRDTEAFF	TGTGCCAGCTCACCACCATCCTTGCGGGACACTGAAGCTTTCTTT
TRBV12-3/TRBV12-4	TRBD1	TRBJ1-1	many	CASSQGAPEAFF	TGTGCCAGCAGCCAGGGGGCACCTGAAGCTTTCTTT
TRBV18	.	TRBJ1-5	many	CASSPDRNANQPQHF	TGTGCCAGCTCACCAGATCGGAATGCCAATCAGCCCCAGCATTTT
TRBV11-3	.	TRBJ2-2	many	CASSPQTRTGELFF	TGTGCCAGCAGCCCCCAGACTAGGACCGGGGAGCTGTTTTTT
TRBV19	.	TRBJ1-5	many	CASRVLDGTNQPQHF	TGTGCCAGTAGGGTTCTGGACGGAACGAATCAGCCCCAGCATTTT
TRBV11-2	TRBD1	TRBJ2-5	many	CASSAQQGARWATQYF	TGTGCCAGCAGCGCGCAACAGGGGGCCCGGTGGGCGACCCAGTACTTC
TRBV20-1	TRBD1	TRBJ2-5	.	CSARLQGTGGSQYF	TGCAGTGCTAGACTGCAGGGGACAGGGGGATCCCAGTACTTC
TRBV10-3	.	TRBJ2-7	many	CAISPNGGGYEQYF	TGTGCCATCAGTCCCAACGGAGGGGGATACGAGCAGTACTTC
TRBV24-1	.	TRBJ2-5	many	CATSSAYSGKETQYF	TGTGCCACCAGTTCAGCCTATTCGGGAAAAGAGACCCAGTACTTC
TRBV7-8	TRBD2	TRBJ2-7	.	CASGTSGAPYEQYF	TGTGCCAGCGGGACTAGCGGGGCTCCCTACGAGCAGTACTTC
TRBV27	TRBD1	TRBJ1-2	few	CASHSGQGGGYTF	TGTGCCAGCCATTCAGGACAGGGGGGTGGCTACACCTTC
TRBV10-3	TRBD1	TRBJ2-7	many	CAISDTGVNNEQYF	TGTGCCATCAGTGATACAGGGGTTAACAACGAGCAGTACTTC
TRBV15	.	TRBJ2-5	many	CATSTRGTRETQYF	TGTGCCACCAGCACCCGGGGTACCAGAGAGACCCAGTACTTC
TRBV4-2	TRBD1	TRBJ1-2	few	CASSHQGADYGYTF	TGTGCCAGCAGTCATCAGGGGGCTGACTATGGCTACACCTTC
TRBV14	.	TRBJ1-1	many	CASSQVWGAGMYTEAFF	TGTGCCAGCAGCCAAGTCTGGGGGGCTGGTATGTACACTGAAGCTTTCTTT
TRBV6-1	.	TRBJ1-1	once	CASSPEPRTEAFF	TGTGCCAGCAGTCCGGAACCTCGCACTGAAGCTTTCTTT
TRBV29-1	.	TRBJ2-5	many	CSVHGSIRETQYF	TGCAGCGTTCACGGGAGCATTCGAGAGACCCAGTACTTC
TRBV2	TRBD1	TRBJ2-7	many	CASRDSGQGTNEQYF	TGTGCCAGCAGAGATTCGGGACAGGGGACGAACGAGCAGTACTTC
TRBV28	TRBD1	TRBJ2-5	.	CASSPGQGAKSGSQETQYF	TGTGCCAGCAGCCCGGGACAGGGGGCTAAAAGCGGGAGTCAAGAGACCCAGTACTTC
TRBV2	.	TRBJ2-7	many	CASSTGTLGSYEQYF	TGTGCCAGCAGTACAGGGACCCTCGGGAGCTACGAGCAGTACTTC
TRBV20-1	TRBD1	TRBJ2-7	many	CSARPGQGALGLYEQYF	TGCAGTGCTAGACCGGGACAGGGGGCGCTCGGGTTGTACGAGCAGTACTTC
TRBV7-2	.	TRBJ1-5	.	CASSLFPRGGGPQHF	TGTGCCAGCAGCTTGTTCCCCAGGGGTGGTGGGCCCCAGCATTTT
TRBV2	TRBD1	TRBJ1-2	many	CASRGQGNYGYTF	TGTGCCAGCAGGGGACAGGGAAACTATGGCTACACCTTC